This is a list of T cell receptor beta chains from one sample in a study of blood T cells in healthy people across ages. TCRdb used MiXCR to reprocess the 5' RACE reads, holding one entry per CDR3 protein. Of approximately 730,000 distinct CDR3 sequences in the sample, around half are singletons; the top ten hold approximately 40%. Sequencing was performed on blood. Source of these receptors: a man older than 75 in good health. CDR3s include the opening cysteine and the closing phenylalanine or tryptophan. A D gene is named only where the DNA matches it firmly. Clone size is shown for a subset of rows, as once, few, many or a class of expanded clone.

CDR3nt: TGCGCCAGCAGCCAAGAACGGGGGAGCACAGATACGCAGTATTTT
CDR3aa: CASSQERGSTDTQYF
v_gene: TRBV4-1
abundance: .
len: 15
d_gene: .
j_gene: TRBJ2-3

CDR3nt: TGTGCCAGCAGTTACGGACAGGGGGAGTACGAGCAGTACTTC
CDR3aa: CASSYGQGEYEQYF
v_gene: TRBV6-5
abundance: few
len: 14
d_gene: TRBD1
j_gene: TRBJ2-7

CDR3nt: TGTGCCAGCAGCTTGGGGACAGGGGGCAAAGATACGCAGTATTTT
CDR3aa: CASSLGTGGKDTQYF
v_gene: TRBV7-3
abundance: .
len: 15
d_gene: TRBD1
j_gene: TRBJ2-3

CDR3nt: TGCAGTGCTGTCAGCGGCTTTTACATTCAGTACTTC
CDR3aa: CSAVSGFYIQYF
v_gene: TRBV20-1
abundance: few
len: 12
d_gene: .
j_gene: TRBJ2-4

CDR3nt: TGTGCCAGCAGCCTTTTAACGACAGGGCCTTACGAGCAGTACTTC
CDR3aa: CASSLLTTGPYEQYF
v_gene: TRBV7-8
abundance: few
len: 15
d_gene: TRBD1
j_gene: TRBJ2-7

CDR3nt: TGTGCCAGCAGCCAAGTCCGCGCTAGCGGGAGGGTAGGTCCCAATGAGCAGTTCTTC
CDR3aa: CASSQVRASGRVGPNEQFF
v_gene: TRBV3-1
abundance: few
len: 19
d_gene: TRBD2
j_gene: TRBJ2-1

CDR3nt: TGCAGCGTTGAAAAAGGCGAGGGTTTGTACACCTTC
CDR3aa: CSVEKGEGLYTF
v_gene: TRBV29-1
abundance: .
len: 12
d_gene: .
j_gene: TRBJ1-2

CDR3nt: TGTGCCAGCAGTGGTCGGGGGAACACTGAAGCTTTCTTT
CDR3aa: CASSGRGNTEAFF
v_gene: TRBV2
abundance: .
len: 13
d_gene: .
j_gene: TRBJ1-1

CDR3nt: TGCAGCGTCCGGACGGTCGGGACGGCCCCAAAGACCCAGTACTTC
CDR3aa: CSVRTVGTAPKTQYF
v_gene: TRBV29-1
abundance: .
len: 15
d_gene: .
j_gene: TRBJ2-5

CDR3nt: TGTGCCTGGAGCCTAGGACGGCCCGGGGAATTGGATGAGCAGTTCTTC
CDR3aa: CAWSLGRPGELDEQFF
v_gene: TRBV30
abundance: .
len: 16
d_gene: .
j_gene: TRBJ2-1

CDR3nt: TGCAGTGCTTCTAGTGGACCCCTCGGCGGCTACGAGCAGTACTTC
CDR3aa: CSASSGPLGGYEQYF
v_gene: TRBV20-1
abundance: .
len: 15
d_gene: .
j_gene: TRBJ2-7

CDR3nt: TGTGCCACCAGTGATTCGGACGTGGAGACCCAGTACTTC
CDR3aa: CATSDSDVETQYF
v_gene: TRBV24-1
abundance: .
len: 13
d_gene: .
j_gene: TRBJ2-5

CDR3nt: TGTGCCAGCAGTTTAGCGCTAGCGGGGGAGCAGTACTTC
CDR3aa: CASSLALAGEQYF
v_gene: TRBV12-3/TRBV12-4
abundance: .
len: 13
d_gene: TRBD2
j_gene: TRBJ2-5

CDR3nt: TGCAGCGCCGAACGACGGGTCGAGAGGACCCAGTACTTC
CDR3aa: CSAERRVERTQYF
v_gene: TRBV29-1
abundance: few
len: 13
d_gene: .
j_gene: TRBJ2-5

CDR3nt: TGCGCCAGCAGCGTGACACAGGGGGCCTCTGAAGCTTTCTTT
CDR3aa: CASSVTQGASEAFF
v_gene: TRBV5-1
abundance: once
len: 14
d_gene: TRBD1
j_gene: TRBJ1-1

CDR3nt: TGTGCCAGCAGCCCGGGGCTAGCGGGAGGGCGCAGATACGCGTATTTT
CDR3aa: CASSPGLAGGRRYAYF
v_gene: TRBV2
abundance: once
len: 16
d_gene: TRBD2
j_gene: TRBJ2-3

CDR3nt: TGCGCCAGCAGCGCGAACCGACAGAACACTGAAGCTTTCTTT
CDR3aa: CASSANRQNTEAFF
v_gene: TRBV5-1
abundance: .
len: 14
d_gene: .
j_gene: TRBJ1-1

CDR3nt: TGCAGTGCTAGTCCTGGGACGATCTTATCGGGGGCCAACGTCCTGACTTTC
CDR3aa: CSASPGTILSGANVLTF
v_gene: TRBV20-1
abundance: once
len: 17
d_gene: .
j_gene: TRBJ2-6

CDR3nt: TGTGCCAGCAGCGAACCGGGCCTAGCGGCCTCTGAGCAGTTCTTC
CDR3aa: CASSEPGLAASEQFF
v_gene: TRBV7-3
abundance: .
len: 15
d_gene: TRBD2
j_gene: TRBJ2-1

CDR3nt: TGTGCCAGCAGCTTATTGGTTCCGCGGGACGGCTACGAGCAGTACTTC
CDR3aa: CASSLLVPRDGYEQYF
v_gene: TRBV5-5
abundance: .
len: 16
d_gene: .
j_gene: TRBJ2-7

CDR3nt: TGCGCCAGCAGCTTGGGGACACAACCTTCACCCCTCCACTTT
CDR3aa: CASSLGTQPSPLHF
v_gene: TRBV5-1
abundance: few
len: 14
d_gene: .
j_gene: TRBJ1-6

CDR3nt: TGTGCCAGCACCCGACTAGCGGAGTACCAAGAGACCCAGTACTTC
CDR3aa: CASTRLAEYQETQYF
v_gene: TRBV7-6
abundance: .
len: 15
d_gene: TRBD2
j_gene: TRBJ2-5

CDR3nt: TGCAGTGCTAGAGTAACGGGGGCGGGTAATCAGCCCCAGCATTTT
CDR3aa: CSARVTGAGNQPQHF
v_gene: TRBV20-1
abundance: .
len: 15
d_gene: .
j_gene: TRBJ1-5

CDR3nt: TGTGCCAGCAGTGGTAGCGCCACTAGTCGGGAGACCCAGTACTTC
CDR3aa: CASSGSATSRETQYF
v_gene: TRBV6-1
abundance: .
len: 15
d_gene: .
j_gene: TRBJ2-5

CDR3nt: TGCAGCGTCGGGACAGGGGTTTGGAATTCACCCCTCCACTTT
CDR3aa: CSVGTGVWNSPLHF
v_gene: TRBV29-1
abundance: .
len: 14
d_gene: TRBD1
j_gene: TRBJ1-6

CDR3nt: TGTGCCAGCAGTTTTTTGGGGGCCGCCTCCTACGAGCAGTACTTC
CDR3aa: CASSFLGAASYEQYF
v_gene: TRBV12-3/TRBV12-4
abundance: .
len: 15
d_gene: .
j_gene: TRBJ2-7

CDR3nt: TGTGCCAGCAGTTATTTGGCAGGGCGCACCTTC
CDR3aa: CASSYLAGRTF
v_gene: TRBV12-3/TRBV12-4
abundance: .
len: 11
d_gene: .
j_gene: TRBJ1-2

CDR3nt: TGTGCCAGCAGTTCAGCTCTTCCGGGACTAGCGGACCCCTCGAACACCGGGGAGCTGTTTTTT
CDR3aa: CASSSALPGLADPSNTGELFF
v_gene: TRBV6-1
abundance: few
len: 21
d_gene: TRBD2
j_gene: TRBJ2-2

CDR3nt: TGCGCCAGCAGCCAAATTAGCTTGGGACTAGCGGGAAAGTACGAGCAGTACTTC
CDR3aa: CASSQISLGLAGKYEQYF
v_gene: TRBV4-1
abundance: few
len: 18
d_gene: TRBD2
j_gene: TRBJ2-7

CDR3nt: TGTGCCTGCAGCGAAGGAACTAGCGGGGGCAATGAGCAGTTCTTC
CDR3aa: CACSEGTSGGNEQFF
v_gene: TRBV25-1
abundance: .
len: 15
d_gene: TRBD2
j_gene: TRBJ2-1

CDR3nt: TGCAGTGCTAGTGGGACTAGCGGGAGGGCCCGGAGATACGCGTATTTT
CDR3aa: CSASGTSGRARRYAYF
v_gene: TRBV20-1
abundance: few
len: 16
d_gene: TRBD2
j_gene: TRBJ2-3

CDR3nt: TGCAGTGCTAGACGACCGGGACTAGGCGCGCAGTATTTT
CDR3aa: CSARRPGLGAQYF
v_gene: TRBV20-1
abundance: .
len: 13
d_gene: TRBD2
j_gene: TRBJ2-3

CDR3nt: TGTGCCAGCAGCCAAGTGGGACTCCTCTCCTACGAGCAGTACTTC
CDR3aa: CASSQVGLLSYEQYF
v_gene: TRBV3-1
abundance: few
len: 15
d_gene: .
j_gene: TRBJ2-7

CDR3nt: TGTGCCAGCAGTTCCAGCAGGAGGTACACAGATACGCAGTATTTT
CDR3aa: CASSSSRRYTDTQYF
v_gene: TRBV12-3/TRBV12-4
abundance: .
len: 15
d_gene: .
j_gene: TRBJ2-3

CDR3nt: TGTGCCAGCAGCCAAAACCCGGGACAGGGATTTGGCTACACCTTC
CDR3aa: CASSQNPGQGFGYTF
v_gene: TRBV3-1
abundance: .
len: 15
d_gene: TRBD1
j_gene: TRBJ1-2

CDR3nt: TGCGCCAGCAGCTGGGACAGGGGCCAATACGAGCAGTACTTC
CDR3aa: CASSWDRGQYEQYF
v_gene: TRBV5-1
abundance: once
len: 14
d_gene: TRBD1
j_gene: TRBJ2-7

CDR3nt: TGCAGTGCTCCCCAACAAGCGGGCCGAGGGGGCTACAATGAGCAGTTCTTC
CDR3aa: CSAPQQAGRGGYNEQFF
v_gene: TRBV20-1
abundance: .
len: 17
d_gene: .
j_gene: TRBJ2-1

CDR3nt: TGCGCCAGCAGAACGCAGGGTGGGGCCAACGTCCTGACTTTC
CDR3aa: CASRTQGGANVLTF
v_gene: TRBV5-1
abundance: .
len: 14
d_gene: .
j_gene: TRBJ2-6

CDR3nt: TGTGCCAGCAGACTGGGTAGCGGGTGGAGCTCCTACAATGAGCAGTTCTTC
CDR3aa: CASRLGSGWSSYNEQFF
v_gene: TRBV14
abundance: few
len: 17
d_gene: TRBD2
j_gene: TRBJ2-1

CDR3nt: TGTGCCAGCAGCCGCGGACAGGGGGGCACTGAAGCTTTCTTT
CDR3aa: CASSRGQGGTEAFF
v_gene: TRBV2
abundance: .
len: 14
d_gene: TRBD1
j_gene: TRBJ1-1

CDR3nt: TGTGCCAGCAGTTACTCGAGACGGGACCCTAATGAAAAACTGTTTTTT
CDR3aa: CASSYSRRDPNEKLFF
v_gene: TRBV6-2/TRBV6-3
abundance: .
len: 16
d_gene: .
j_gene: TRBJ1-4

CDR3nt: TGTGCCAGCAGCTCTTGGACACTAAAAGGGAGCTACGAGCAGTACTTC
CDR3aa: CASSSWTLKGSYEQYF
v_gene: TRBV6-5
abundance: .
len: 16
d_gene: .
j_gene: TRBJ2-7

CDR3nt: TGCAGTGCTGCCGTACTAGCGCCGCAAGGTAACAATGAGCAGTACTTC
CDR3aa: CSAAVLAPQGNNEQYF
v_gene: TRBV20-1
abundance: .
len: 16
d_gene: TRBD2
j_gene: TRBJ2-7

CDR3nt: TGTGCCAGCAGCCTAAGGGGTTGCAATGAGCAGTTCTTC
CDR3aa: CASSLRGCNEQFF
v_gene: TRBV7-2
abundance: few
len: 13
d_gene: .
j_gene: TRBJ2-1

CDR3nt: TGTGCCACCAGTGATTTAGAACCGAGCTCCTACAATGAGCAGTACTTC
CDR3aa: CATSDLEPSSYNEQYF
v_gene: TRBV24-1
abundance: .
len: 16
d_gene: .
j_gene: TRBJ2-7

CDR3nt: TGTGCCAGCTCGCGGGACAGGAGTGATGGCTACACCTTC
CDR3aa: CASSRDRSDGYTF
v_gene: TRBV18
abundance: .
len: 13
d_gene: TRBD1
j_gene: TRBJ1-2

CDR3nt: TGTGCCAGCAGTGAGGGGTCCCAAGAGACCCAGTACTTC
CDR3aa: CASSEGSQETQYF
v_gene: TRBV28
abundance: once
len: 13
d_gene: .
j_gene: TRBJ2-5

CDR3nt: TGTGCCAGCAAAACGGGAGGGTACAATGAGCAGTTCTTC
CDR3aa: CASKTGGYNEQFF
v_gene: TRBV6-1
abundance: few
len: 13
d_gene: TRBD2
j_gene: TRBJ2-1

CDR3nt: TGCGCCAGCAGCTTGGAGGGCGGGAAACGAAACGAGCAGTACTTC
CDR3aa: CASSLEGGKRNEQYF
v_gene: TRBV5-1
abundance: .
len: 15
d_gene: .
j_gene: TRBJ2-7